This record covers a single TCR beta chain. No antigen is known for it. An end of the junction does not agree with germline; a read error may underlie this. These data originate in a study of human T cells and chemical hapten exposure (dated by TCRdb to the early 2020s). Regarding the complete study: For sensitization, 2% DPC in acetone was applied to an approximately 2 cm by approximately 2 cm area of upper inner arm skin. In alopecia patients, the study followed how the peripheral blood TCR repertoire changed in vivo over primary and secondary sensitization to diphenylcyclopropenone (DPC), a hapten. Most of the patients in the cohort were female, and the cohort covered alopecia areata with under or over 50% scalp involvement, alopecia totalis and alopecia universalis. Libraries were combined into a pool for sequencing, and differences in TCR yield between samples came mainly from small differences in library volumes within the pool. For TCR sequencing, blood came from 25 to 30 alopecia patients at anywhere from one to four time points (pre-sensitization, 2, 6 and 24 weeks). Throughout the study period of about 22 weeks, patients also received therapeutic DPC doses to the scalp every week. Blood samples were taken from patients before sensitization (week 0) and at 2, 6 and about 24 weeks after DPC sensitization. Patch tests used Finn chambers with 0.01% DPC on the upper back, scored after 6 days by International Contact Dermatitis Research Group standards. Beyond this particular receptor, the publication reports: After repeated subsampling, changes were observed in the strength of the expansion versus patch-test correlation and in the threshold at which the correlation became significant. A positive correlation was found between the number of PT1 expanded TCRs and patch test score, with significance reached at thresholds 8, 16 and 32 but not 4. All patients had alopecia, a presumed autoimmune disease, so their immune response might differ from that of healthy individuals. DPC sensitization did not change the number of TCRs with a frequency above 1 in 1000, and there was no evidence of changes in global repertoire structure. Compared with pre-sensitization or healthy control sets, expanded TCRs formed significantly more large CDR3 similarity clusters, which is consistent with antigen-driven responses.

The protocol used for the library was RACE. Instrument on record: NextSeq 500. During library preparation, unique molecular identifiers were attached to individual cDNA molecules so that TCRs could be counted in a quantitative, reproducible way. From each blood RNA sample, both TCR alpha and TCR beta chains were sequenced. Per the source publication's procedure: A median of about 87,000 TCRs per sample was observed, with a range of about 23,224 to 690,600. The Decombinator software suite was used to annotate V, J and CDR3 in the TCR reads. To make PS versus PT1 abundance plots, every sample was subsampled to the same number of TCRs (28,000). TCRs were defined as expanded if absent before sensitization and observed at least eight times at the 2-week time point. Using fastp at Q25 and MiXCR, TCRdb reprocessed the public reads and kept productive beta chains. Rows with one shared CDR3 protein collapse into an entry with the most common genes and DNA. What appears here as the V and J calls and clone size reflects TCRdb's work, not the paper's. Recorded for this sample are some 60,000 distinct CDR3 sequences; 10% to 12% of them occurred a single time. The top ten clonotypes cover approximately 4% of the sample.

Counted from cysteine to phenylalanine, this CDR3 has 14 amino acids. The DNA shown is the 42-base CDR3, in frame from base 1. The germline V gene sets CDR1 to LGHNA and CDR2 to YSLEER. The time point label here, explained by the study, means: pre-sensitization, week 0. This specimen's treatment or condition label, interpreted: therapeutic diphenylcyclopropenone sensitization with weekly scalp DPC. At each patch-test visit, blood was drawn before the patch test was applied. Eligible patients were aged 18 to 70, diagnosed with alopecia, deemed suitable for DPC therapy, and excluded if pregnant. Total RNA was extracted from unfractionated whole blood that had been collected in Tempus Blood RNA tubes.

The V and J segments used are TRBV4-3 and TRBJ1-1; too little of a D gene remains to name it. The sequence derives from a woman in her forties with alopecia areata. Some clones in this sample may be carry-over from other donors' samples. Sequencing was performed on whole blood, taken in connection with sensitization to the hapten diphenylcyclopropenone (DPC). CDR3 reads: CASSKDDMNTEAFF. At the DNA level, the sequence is TGCGCCAGCAGCAAAGATGATATGAACACTGAAGCTTTCTTT.